A selection of T cell receptor beta chains follows, all from one sample in a study of blood T cell repertoires in COVID-19. This table comes from immunoSEQ multiplex PCR, and its TCRdb copy is limited to in-frame clones, with some not included. The sample has about 300,000 clones, 85% to 90% seen once. Specimen: PBMCs or T cells enriched from blood (not recorded which). The receptors shown here come from a man aged 25 to 45 who had recovered from COVID-19. Both conserved end residues are trimmed from each CDR3.

>TRBV14|TRBJ2-7
ASSQGGYTGEPTAYEQY
>TRBV4-2|TRBJ2-3
ASSQASAGGPTDTQY
>TRBV10-2|TRBJ1-4
ASSELLGGSANEKLF
>TRBV6-2/TRBV6-3|TRBJ2-2
ASSYPDRGEENTGELF
>TRBV28|TRBJ1-5
ASRTGASQPQH
>TRBV6-4|TRBJ2-5
ASSESSGRQETQY
>TRBV11-2|TRBJ2-7
ASSISAGGLPYEQY
>TRBV11-3|TRBJ1-2
ASSQPRGIYGYT
>TRBV19|TRBJ1-2
ASSILGSYSHT
>TRBV7-8|TRBJ1-2
ASSLSQGTYGYT
>TRBV5-1|TRBJ2-3
ASSLAPTRQAKKDTQY
>TRBV27|TRBJ2-7
ASSPTAGRARVYEQY
>TRBV10-3|TRBJ2-1
AISESAGAYNEQF
>TRBV6-1|TRBJ2-7
ASSDPDPRAYEQY
>TRBV11-2|TRBJ2-3
ASTKTGDSQY
>TRBV9|TRBJ1-5
ASSVDSSNQPQH
>TRBV2|TRBJ1-2
ASSEVNRNYGYT
>TRBV6-6|TRBJ2-7
ASSADRDHEQY
>TRBV11-3|TRBJ2-2
ASSTRSLNTGELF
>TRBV6-1|TRBJ1-2
ASSETVAGYGYT
>TRBV18|TRBJ1-1
ASSPATGASTEAF
>TRBV7-9|TRBJ2-3
ASSLGTGVSTDTQY
>TRBV6-5|TRBJ2-7
ASSQSQGVVYEQY
>TRBV7-9|TRBJ2-1
ASSLDVGGGSFGNEQF
>TRBV2|TRBJ2-2
ASARTSGYTGELF
>TRBV7-2|TRBJ1-5
ASSSQGALGNQPQH